This T cell receptor (beta chain) appears in the sequencing data of a study of shared clonotypes between healthy human individuals. Study outcomes and limitations: Researchers sampled blood only, noting tissue repertoires likely differ.

Notes on this clone: What it recognizes is unknown.

Several immunoSEQ plates held equal portions of the genomic DNA taken from each subset. Measured with immunoSEQ multiplex PCR; TCRdb has only the in-frame clones, and not every one. This table holds 2 million to 3 million clones, roughly 93% found once. Splitting the CD4+ cells yielded a CD45RA+ naive subset and a CD45RA-negative memory subset. The germline V gene encodes CDR1 SGHDT and CDR2 YYEEEE. V lost 0 bases and J lost 3, with 24 bases in between. The CDR3 contains 19 residues. The genes are TRBV5-6 and TRBJ1-2, with D tentatively TRBD1 (5 bases). This TCR was sampled from a man between 18 and 29 years old in good health. Some clones in this sample may be carry-over from other donors' samples. The sequenced sample consisted of naive CD4+ T cells from PBMCs. Stated subset: CD45RA+ positively selected. The CDR3 DNA reads as TGTGCCAGCAGCTTGGAAGGGACCGAAGCGATTCCGGGGCACTATGGCTACACCTTC. Encoded protein: CASSLEGTEAIPGHYGYTF.